This T cell receptor beta chain emerged from a study of identical twins. Looked up from germline, CDR1 is MRHNA and CDR2 is SNTAGT. The CDR3 spans 13 residues. The ends were cut back, 2 bases at V and 6 bases at J, with 9 bases in the middle. This clonotype was seen repeatedly, ten times or more. TCRdb fed the 5' RACE reads into MiXCR, producing one record per CDR3 protein. This table holds 200,000 to 250,000 distinct CDR3 sequences, approximately 11% found once. These data are also associated with another study on yellow fever vaccine responses in identical twins.

V is TRBV6-4 and J is TRBJ2-3, with D perhaps matching TRBD1 (5 bases). This TCR derives from a woman between 18 and 29 years old in good health. The source material was memory (CD45RO+) T cells sorted from blood. CDR3 region: CASSDHHRDTQYF. The CDR3, as DNA: TGTGCCAGCAGTGACCATCACAGGGATACGCAGTATTTT.